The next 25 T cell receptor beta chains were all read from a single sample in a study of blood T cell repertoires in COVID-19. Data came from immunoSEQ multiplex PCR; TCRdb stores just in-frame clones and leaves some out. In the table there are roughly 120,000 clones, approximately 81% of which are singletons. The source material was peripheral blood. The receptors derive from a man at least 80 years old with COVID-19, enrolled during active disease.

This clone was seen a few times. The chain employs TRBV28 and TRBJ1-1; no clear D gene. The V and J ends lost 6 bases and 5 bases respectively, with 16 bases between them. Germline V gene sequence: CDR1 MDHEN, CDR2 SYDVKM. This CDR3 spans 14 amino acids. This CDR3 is CASRSGSVGTEAFF. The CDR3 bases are TGTGCCAGCAGGTCGGGGTCAGTGGGGACTGAAGCTTTCTTT.

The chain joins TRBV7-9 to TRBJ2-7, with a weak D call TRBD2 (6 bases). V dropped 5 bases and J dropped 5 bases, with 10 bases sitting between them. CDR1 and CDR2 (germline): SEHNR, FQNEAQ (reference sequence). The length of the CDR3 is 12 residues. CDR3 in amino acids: CASSHSGDEQYF. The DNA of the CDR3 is TGTGCCAGCAGCCACTCGGGGGACGAGCAGTACTTC. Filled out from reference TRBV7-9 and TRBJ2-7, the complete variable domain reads DTGVSQNPRHKITKRGQNVTFRCDPISEHNRLYWYRQTLGQGPEFLTYFQNEAQLEKSRLLSDRFSAERPKGSFSTLEIQRTEQGDSAMYLCASSHSGDEQYFGPGTRLTVT.

This CDR3 is CATSDPPPGGDNEQFF. The CDR3, as DNA: TGTGCCACCAGTGACCCCCCACCGGGAGGGGACAATGAGCAGTTCTTC. J is TRBJ2-1 and V is TRBV24-1; 8 bases map to TRBD2. Germline V CDR1 and CDR2: KGHDR, SFDVKD. V lost 4 bases, J lost 5 bases, and 9 bases stayed unmatched. This CDR3 comprises 16 residues.

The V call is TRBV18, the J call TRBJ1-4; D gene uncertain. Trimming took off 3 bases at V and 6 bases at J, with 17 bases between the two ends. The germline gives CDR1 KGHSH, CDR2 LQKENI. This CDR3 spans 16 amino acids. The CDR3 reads CASSPLGFGVDEKLFF. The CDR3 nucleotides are TGTGCCAGCTCACCCCTTGGTTTCGGGGTCGATGAAAAACTGTTTTTT.

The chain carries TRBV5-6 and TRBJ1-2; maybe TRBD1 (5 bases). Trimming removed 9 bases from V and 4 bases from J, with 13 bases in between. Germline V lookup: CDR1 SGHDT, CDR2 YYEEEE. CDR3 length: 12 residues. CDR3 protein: CATGVPGYGYTF. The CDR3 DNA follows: TGTGCCACGGGGGTGCCCGGCTATGGCTACACCTTC.

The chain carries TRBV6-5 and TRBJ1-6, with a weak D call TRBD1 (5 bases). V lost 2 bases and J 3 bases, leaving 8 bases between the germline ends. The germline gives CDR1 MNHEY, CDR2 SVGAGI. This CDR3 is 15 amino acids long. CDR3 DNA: TGTGCCAGCAGTTACACAGGTTTCTATAATTCACCCCTCCACTTT. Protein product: CASSYTGFYNSPLHF.

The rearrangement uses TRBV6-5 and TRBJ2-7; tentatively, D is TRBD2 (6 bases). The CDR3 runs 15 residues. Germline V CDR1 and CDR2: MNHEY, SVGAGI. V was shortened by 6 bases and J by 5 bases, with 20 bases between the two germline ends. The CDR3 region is CASRGRGGLVNEQYF. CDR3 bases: TGTGCCAGCAGGGGGCGCGGAGGGTTAGTCAACGAGCAGTACTTC.

CDR3 amino acids: CASSLSGSWTGELFF. CDR3 nucleotides: TGTGCCAGCAGTTTGAGCGGGAGCTGGACCGGGGAGCTGTTTTTT. The V and J genes are TRBV6-5 and TRBJ2-2; 8 nucleotides align to TRBD2. CDR1 MNHEY and CDR2 SVGAGI come from the germline V gene. V gave up 4 bases and J gave up 5 bases; unmatched junction bases: 6. The CDR3 runs 15 residues.

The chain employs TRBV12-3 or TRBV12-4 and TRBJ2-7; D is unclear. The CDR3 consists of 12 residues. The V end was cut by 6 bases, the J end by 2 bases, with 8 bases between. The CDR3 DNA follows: TGTGCCAGCAGCTCTACCACCTACGAGCAGTACTTC. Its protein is CASSSTTYEQYF.

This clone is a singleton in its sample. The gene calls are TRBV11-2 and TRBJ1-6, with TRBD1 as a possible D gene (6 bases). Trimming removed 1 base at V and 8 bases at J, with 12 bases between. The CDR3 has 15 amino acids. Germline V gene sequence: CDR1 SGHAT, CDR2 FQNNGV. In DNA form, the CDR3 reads TGTGCCAGCAGCTTAGCGGGGACAAGTGATTCACCCCTCCACTTT. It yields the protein CASSLAGTSDSPLHF.

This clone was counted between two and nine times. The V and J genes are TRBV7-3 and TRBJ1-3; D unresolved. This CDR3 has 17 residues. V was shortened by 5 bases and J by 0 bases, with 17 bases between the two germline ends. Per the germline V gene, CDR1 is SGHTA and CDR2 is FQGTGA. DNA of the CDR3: TGTGCCAGCAGCCCTCGGTGGAGGACCTGCTCTGGAAACACCATATATTTT. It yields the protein CASSPRWRTCSGNTIYF. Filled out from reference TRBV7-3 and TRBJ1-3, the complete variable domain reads GAGVSQTPSNKVTEKGKYVELRCDPISGHTALYWYRQSLGQGPEFLIYFQGTGAADDSGLPNDRFFAVRPEGSVSTLKIQRTERGDSAVYLCASSPRWRTCSGNTIYFGEGSWLTVV.

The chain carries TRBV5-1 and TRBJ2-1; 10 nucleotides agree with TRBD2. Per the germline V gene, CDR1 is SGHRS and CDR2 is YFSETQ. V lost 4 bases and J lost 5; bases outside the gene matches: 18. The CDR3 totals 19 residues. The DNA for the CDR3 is TGCGCCAGCAGCACGCTCTCCTCTAGCGGGAGTATCCCTAACAATGAGCAGTTCTTC. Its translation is CASSTLSSSGSIPNNEQFF. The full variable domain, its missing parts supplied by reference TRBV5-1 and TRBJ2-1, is KAGVTQTPRYLIKTRGQQVTLSCSPISGHRSVSWYQQTPGQGLQFLFEYFSETQRNKGNFPGRFSGRQFSNSRSEMNVSTLELGDSALYLCASSTLSSSGSIPNNEQFFGPGTRLTVL.

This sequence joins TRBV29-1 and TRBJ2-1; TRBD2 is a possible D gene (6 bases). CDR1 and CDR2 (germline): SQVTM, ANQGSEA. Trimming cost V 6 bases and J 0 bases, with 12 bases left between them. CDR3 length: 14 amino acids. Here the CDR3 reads CSVLARSSYNEQFF. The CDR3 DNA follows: TGCAGCGTGCTAGCGCGAAGCTCCTACAATGAGCAGTTCTTC.

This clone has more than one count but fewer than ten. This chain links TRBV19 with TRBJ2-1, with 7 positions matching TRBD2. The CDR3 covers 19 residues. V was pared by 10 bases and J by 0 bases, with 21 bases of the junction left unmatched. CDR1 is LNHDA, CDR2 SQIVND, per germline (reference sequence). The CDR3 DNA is TGTGCCACCCCGACGGGGCGGGAGTATTCCTCTTGCTCCTACAATGAGCAGTTCTTC. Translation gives CATPTGREYSSCSYNEQFF.

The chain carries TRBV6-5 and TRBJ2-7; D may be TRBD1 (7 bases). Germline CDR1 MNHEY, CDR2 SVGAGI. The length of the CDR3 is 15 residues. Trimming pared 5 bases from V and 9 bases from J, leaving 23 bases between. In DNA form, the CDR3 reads TGTGCCAGCAGTCGAACGCGGGACAGTGGACGGAGGCAGTACTTC. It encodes CASSRTRDSGRRQYF.

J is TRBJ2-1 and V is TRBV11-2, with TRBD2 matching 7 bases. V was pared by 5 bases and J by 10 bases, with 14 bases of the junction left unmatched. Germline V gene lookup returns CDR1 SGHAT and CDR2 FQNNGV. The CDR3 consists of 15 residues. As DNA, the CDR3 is TGTGCCAGCAGCCATCAGCGGGGTGGGTTAAAGGAGCAGTTCTTC. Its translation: CASSHQRGGLKEQFF.

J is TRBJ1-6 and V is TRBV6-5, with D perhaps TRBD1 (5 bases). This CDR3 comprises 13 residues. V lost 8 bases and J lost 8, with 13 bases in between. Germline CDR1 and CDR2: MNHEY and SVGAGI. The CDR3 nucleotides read TGTGCCAGCTGGCGCGGGGGGGATTCACCCCTCCACTTT. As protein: CASWRGGDSPLHF.

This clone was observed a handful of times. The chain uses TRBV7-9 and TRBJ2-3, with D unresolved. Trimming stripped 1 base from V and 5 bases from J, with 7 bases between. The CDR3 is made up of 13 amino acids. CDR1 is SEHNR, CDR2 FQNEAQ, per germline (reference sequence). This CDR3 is CASSLDPGDTQYF. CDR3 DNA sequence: TGTGCCAGCAGCTTAGATCCGGGAGATACGCAGTATTTT.

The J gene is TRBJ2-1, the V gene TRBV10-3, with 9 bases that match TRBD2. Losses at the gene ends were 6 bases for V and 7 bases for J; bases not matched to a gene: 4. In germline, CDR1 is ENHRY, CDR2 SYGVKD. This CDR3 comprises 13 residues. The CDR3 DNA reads TGTGCCATCAGCATAGCGGGGGCGAATGAGCAGTTCTTC. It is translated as CAISIAGANEQFF.

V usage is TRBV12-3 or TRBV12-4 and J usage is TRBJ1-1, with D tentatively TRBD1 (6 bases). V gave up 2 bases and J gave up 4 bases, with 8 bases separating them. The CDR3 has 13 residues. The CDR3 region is CASSLQGITEAFF. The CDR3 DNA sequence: TGTGCCAGCAGTTTACAGGGGATCACTGAAGCTTTCTTT.

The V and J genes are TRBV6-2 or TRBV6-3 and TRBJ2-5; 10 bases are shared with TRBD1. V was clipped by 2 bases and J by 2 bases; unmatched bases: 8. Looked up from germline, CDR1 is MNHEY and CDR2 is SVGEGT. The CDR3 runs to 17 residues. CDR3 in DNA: TGTGCCAGCAGTTACGACGACAGGGGGCTTCAACAAGAGACCCAGTACTTC. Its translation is CASSYDDRGLQQETQYF.

The CDR3 protein is CASSPWTSGSLGTDTQYF. As DNA, the CDR3 is TGTGCCAGCAGCCCTTGGACTAGCGGGTCCCTCGGCACAGATACGCAGTATTTT. The chain employs TRBV9 and TRBJ2-3; 11 bases line up with TRBD2. With 4 bases clipped from V and 1 base from J, the junction kept 11 bases outside the gene matches. Germline-derived CDR1 and CDR2 are SGDLS and YYNGEE. This CDR3 is 18 amino acids long.

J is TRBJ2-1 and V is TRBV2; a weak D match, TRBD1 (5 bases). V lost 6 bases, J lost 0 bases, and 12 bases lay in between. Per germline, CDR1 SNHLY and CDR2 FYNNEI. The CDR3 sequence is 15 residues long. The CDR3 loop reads CASRATDNSYNEQFF. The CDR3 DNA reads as TGTGCCAGCAGAGCGACAGATAACTCCTACAATGAGCAGTTCTTC. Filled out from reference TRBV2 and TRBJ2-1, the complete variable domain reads EPEVTQTPSHQVTQMGQEVILRCVPISNHLYFYWYRQILGQKVEFLVSFYNNEISEKSEIFDDQFSVERPDGSNFTLKIRSTKLEDSAMYFCASRATDNSYNEQFFGPGTRLTVL.

The CDR3 nucleotides read TGTGCCAGCAGCCAAGGGACAGCTTCTGAAGCTTTCTTT. Its translation: CASSQGTASEAFF. The chain is built from TRBV4-2 and TRBJ1-1; maybe TRBD1 (6 bases). The CDR3 runs 13 residues. Germline V gene lookup returns CDR1 LGHNA and CDR2 YNFKEQ. The V and J ends lost 1 base and 6 bases respectively, with 9 bases between them.

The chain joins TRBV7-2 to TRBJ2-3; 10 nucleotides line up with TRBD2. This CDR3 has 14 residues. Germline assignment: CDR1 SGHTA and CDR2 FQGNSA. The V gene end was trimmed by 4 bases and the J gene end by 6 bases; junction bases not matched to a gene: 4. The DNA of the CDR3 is TGTGCCAGCAGCTCCTATAGCGGGAGGGATACGCAGTATTTT. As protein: CASSSYSGRDTQYF.